One sample yielded the 17 T cell receptor beta chains listed below, sequenced in a study of T cell repertoires in cytomegalovirus infection. TCRdb itself ran the reads through MiXCR, one entry per CDR3 protein. In the table there are around 900,000 distinct CDR3 sequences, 31% of which are singletons. What these receptors recognize is not known. The sequencing here drew on cultured CD8+ T cells from PBMCs, taken from culture after CMV antigen stimulation. All receptors derive from a human donor in good health (CMV status not recorded). Some clones in this sample may be carry-over from other donors' samples.

This clonotype was found many times. The chain recombines TRBV28 with TRBJ2-1, with D perhaps matching TRBD2 (6 bases). CDR1 and CDR2 (germline): MDHEN, SYDVKM. The ends were cut back, 5 bases at V and 2 bases at J, with 10 bases in the middle. The CDR3 totals 14 residues. The CDR3: CASSHGGTYNEQFF. DNA of the CDR3: TGTGCCAGCAGTCACGGGGGAACCTACAATGAGCAGTTCTTC.

V gene TRBV19 combines with J gene TRBJ2-5; 8 nucleotides match TRBD1. V dropped 6 bases and J dropped 5; count of bases not matched to a gene: 5. CDR3 length: 13 amino acids. Germline assignment: CDR1 LNHDA and CDR2 SQIVND (reference sequence). The CDR3: CASRRQGSETQYF. The DNA of the CDR3 is TGTGCCAGTAGGAGACAGGGGTCGGAGACCCAGTACTTC.

V and J are TRBV19 and TRBJ2-1, with TRBD1 as a possible D gene (5 bases). Between the trimmed V and J ends, which lost 5 bases and 6 bases, there was a span of 11 bases. The germline gives CDR1 LNHDA, CDR2 SQIVND (reference sequence). CDR3 length: 13 residues. CDR3 DNA sequence: TGTGCCAGTAGTGATGACAGCTCCAATGAGCAGTTCTTC. It yields the protein CASSDDSSNEQFF.

This clonotype was counted once. One base away lies a much larger clone, so this may be a sequencing read error. The chain is built from TRBV29-1 and TRBJ1-2; D uncertain. V was trimmed by 7 bases and J by 0 bases, leaving 18 bases between them. This CDR3 has 15 amino acids. Per germline, CDR1 SQVTM and CDR2 ANQGSEA. The CDR3 region is CSAFDPSGTNYGYTF. The CDR3 nucleotides are TGCAGCGCCTTCGATCCAAGTGGGACTAACTATGGCTACACCTTC.

The sample holds a few counts of this clonotype. V usage is TRBV20-1 and J usage is TRBJ2-2; D not resolved. The V and J ends lost 4 bases and 1 base respectively, with 10 bases between them. CDR3 length equals 14 residues. CDR1 DFQATT and CDR2 SNEGSKA come from the germline V gene (reference sequence). CDR3 in amino acids: CSAKDSLNTGELFF. CDR3 nucleotide sequence: TGCAGTGCTAAAGACTCGCTGAACACCGGGGAGCTGTTTTTT.

The rearrangement links TRBV18 to TRBJ1-4, with no clear D. The CDR3 consists of 12 residues. The germline V gene has CDR1 KGHSH and CDR2 LQKENI. The germline V and J ends were trimmed by 1 base and 5 bases, with 2 bases remaining between them. The DNA for the CDR3 is TGTGCCAGCTCACCACAAAATGAAAAACTGTTTTTT. This encodes CASSPQNEKLFF.

This rearrangement joins TRBV5-1 to TRBJ2-3; 14 positions agree with TRBD2. The CDR3 consists of 18 residues. V dropped 0 bases and J dropped 5; count of bases not matched to a gene: 8. CDR1 SGHRS and CDR2 YFSETQ come from the germline V gene. The CDR3 DNA is TGCGCCAGCAGCTTGGTGACTAGCGGGGGGGCCGAGGGAGATACGCAGTATTTT. Translated, it gives CASSLVTSGGAEGDTQYF. Full variable domain (remainder filled in from reference TRBV5-1 and TRBJ2-3): KAGVTQTPRYLIKTRGQQVTLSCSPISGHRSVSWYQQTPGQGLQFLFEYFSETQRNKGNFPGRFSGRQFSNSRSEMNVSTLELGDSALYLCASSLVTSGGAEGDTQYFGPGTRLTVL.

CDR3 coding DNA: TGCAGTGCTAGAGTTGGGGGGCTAGAGCCCCAGCATTTT. Protein: CSARVGGLEPQHF. The rearrangement links TRBV20-1 to TRBJ1-5; a possible D gene is TRBD1 (6 bases). Germline V lookup: CDR1 DFQATT, CDR2 SNEGSKA (reference sequence). The CDR3 sequence is 13 residues long. V was pared by 1 base and J by 8 bases, with 12 bases between.

The CDR3 spells CASTAASTDTQYF. CDR3 bases: TGTGCCAGTACGGCTGCTAGCACAGATACGCAGTATTTT. The genes are TRBV19 and TRBJ2-3; no reliable D call. The V gene lost 7 bases and the J gene lost 0 bases, with 8 bases spanning the gap. The CDR3 is 13 residues long. The V gene's germline CDR1 is LNHDA and CDR2 SQIVND (reference sequence).

This rearrangement joins TRBV27 to TRBJ2-1, with unresolved D. The CDR3 contains 16 residues. In germline, CDR1 is MNHEY, CDR2 SMNVEV (reference sequence). V lost 0 bases to trimming and J lost 6 bases, with 15 bases between them. CDR3 region: CASSLSGLLPGNEQFF. The CDR3 DNA sequence: TGTGCCAGCAGTTTATCTGGATTACTCCCCGGCAATGAGCAGTTCTTC.

This clonotype was recorded at least ten times. The chain employs TRBV6-1 and TRBJ2-1, with D possibly TRBD1 on 6 matching bases. The CDR3 spans 18 residues. V was cut by 1 base and J by 2 bases, with 18 bases left in between. The germline CDR1 and CDR2 sequences are MNHNS and SASEGT. CDR3 loop: CASSEERWTYRAYNEQFF. In nucleotides, the CDR3 is TGTGCCAGCAGTGAAGAGCGGTGGACTTACAGGGCCTACAATGAGCAGTTCTTC.

A few counts support this clonotype. The genes are TRBV6-5 and TRBJ2-5; TRBD2 matches 11 bases. Germline V gives CDR1 MNHEY, CDR2 SVGAGI. J gave up 4 bases and V 0 bases, and 10 bases lay outside the gene matches. There are 18 residues in the CDR3. In nucleotides, the CDR3 is TGTGCCAGCAGTTACTCCTCGACTAGCGGGGCCTCGGGAGAGACCCAGTACTTC. Translating it yields CASSYSSTSGASGETQYF.

Concerning this clonotype itself: At one boundary the junction diverges from the germline segment, which might be a read error. V usage is TRBV7-6 and J usage is TRBJ2-3; TRBD1 or TRBD2 may be the D gene (6 bases each). The CDR3 length is 17 residues. Per germline, CDR1 SGHVS and CDR2 FNYEAQ. The CDR3 here is CASRLGGLLVGTDTQYF. As DNA, the CDR3 is TGTGCCAGCAGATTAGGGGGACTCTTAGTGGGCACAGATACGCAGTATTTT.

This clonotype was found once. The V gene is TRBV27, the J gene TRBJ2-1, with D possibly TRBD2 on 7 matching bases. Germline V gene sequence: CDR1 MNHEY, CDR2 SMNVEV (reference sequence). There are 14 residues in the CDR3. CDR3 loop: CVIARGGPYNEQFF. Written as DNA, the CDR3 is TGTGTGATCGCGAGGGGGGGCCCTTACAATGAGCAGTTCTTC.

V gene TRBV19 combines with J gene TRBJ2-2; no firm D call. Germline lookup yields CDR1 LNHDA and CDR2 SQIVND (reference sequence). The V end lost 7 bases, the J end lost 0 bases, and 21 bases lay between the germline ends. The CDR3 spans 18 residues. This chain's CDR3 is CASTLGLELPANTGELFF. Written as DNA, the CDR3 is TGTGCCAGTACTCTCGGGCTAGAGTTGCCCGCGAACACCGGGGAGCTGTTTTTT.

At least ten counts were recorded for this clonotype. The chain uses TRBV28 and TRBJ1-5, with D perhaps matching TRBD1 (6 bases). CDR3 length: 14 residues. V was clipped by 2 bases and J by 4 bases, with 9 bases between them. Germline assignment: CDR1 MDHEN and CDR2 SYDVKM. The CDR3 region has the DNA TGTGCCAGCAGTTTACCCGGACAGAATCAGCCCCAGCATTTT. Its translation is CASSLPGQNQPQHF.

The rearrangement uses TRBV19 and TRBJ2-7; D gene ambiguous. Trimming left V 1 base short and J 3 bases short, with 10 bases between. The germline CDR1 and CDR2 sequences are LNHDA and SQIVND (reference sequence). This CDR3 spans 14 amino acids. For the CDR3, the DNA is TGTGCCAGTAGTATAGCCCCGACATTCTACGAGCAGTACTTC. It translates to CASSIAPTFYEQYF.